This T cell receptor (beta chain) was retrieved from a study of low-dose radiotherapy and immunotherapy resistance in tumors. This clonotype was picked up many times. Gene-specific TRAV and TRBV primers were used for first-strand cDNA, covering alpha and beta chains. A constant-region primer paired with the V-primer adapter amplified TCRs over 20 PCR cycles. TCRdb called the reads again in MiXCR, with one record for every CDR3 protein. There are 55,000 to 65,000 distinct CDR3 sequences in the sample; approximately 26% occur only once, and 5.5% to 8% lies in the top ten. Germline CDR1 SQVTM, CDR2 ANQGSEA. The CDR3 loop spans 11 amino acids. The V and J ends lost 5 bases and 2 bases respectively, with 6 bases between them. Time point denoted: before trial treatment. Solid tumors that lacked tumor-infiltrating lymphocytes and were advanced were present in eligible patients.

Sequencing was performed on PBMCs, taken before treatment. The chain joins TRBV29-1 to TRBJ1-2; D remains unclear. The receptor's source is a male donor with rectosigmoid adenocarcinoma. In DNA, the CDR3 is TGCAGCGTTCGGGGAAACTATGGCTACACCTTC. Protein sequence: CSVRGNYGYTF. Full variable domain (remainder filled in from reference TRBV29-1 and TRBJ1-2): SAVISQKPSRDICQRGTSLTIQCQVDSQVTMMFWYRQQPGQSLTLIATANQGSEATYESGFVIDKFPISRPNLTFSTLTVSNMSPEDSSIYLCSVRGNYGYTFGSGTRLTVV.